The sequence of this T cell receptor (beta chain) was determined in a study of molecular identifiers for immune sequencing clone quantification. Previously published methods and listed TCR primers were used for the bulk TCR libraries. TCRdb ran MiXCR on the PCR reads and lists one entry per CDR3 protein. The sample lists about 54,000 distinct CDR3 sequences, approximately 26% occurring once. CDR3 size: 17 residues. Trimming pared 0 bases from V and 0 bases from J, leaving 16 bases between. Germline CDR1 and CDR2: SQVTM and ANQGSEA. Naive CD8 T cells were FACS-sorted by CD8+CD4-CCR7+CD45RA+ markers. This clonotype was found many times.

Sequenced sample: naive CD8+ T cells from blood, with Jurkat cell RNA spiked in. Subset given: FACS-sorted CD8+CD4-CCR7+CD45RA+ naive T cells. The rearrangement joins TRBV29-1 to TRBJ2-3; tentative D call: TRBD2 (5 bases). The source is a human donor in good health. Some libraries in this study had Jurkat cell RNA spiked in. The CDR3 DNA sequence: TGCAGCGTTGAAGATCGAGGGCGACCTACTAGCACAGATACGCAGTATTTT. Amino acid sequence: CSVEDRGRPTSTDTQYF.